This is a list of T cell receptor beta chains from one sample in a study of cytomegalovirus exposure and HLA in healthy donors. Clones were read by immunoSEQ multiplex PCR, and TCRdb kept only the in-frame ones, dropping some. Counted here are roughly 120,000 clones, around 89% occurring once; the ten biggest clones make up 1.4%. Specimen: PBMCs. The receptors stem from a woman under 40 in good health and CMV-seropositive. Each CDR3 is given with its conserved first and last residue. A D gene is named only where the DNA matches it firmly. Expanded clones are given a class, and other clones once, few, many or no size at all.

d_call,j_call,v_call,clone_size,cdr3_aa,cdr3_nt
TRBD1,TRBJ2-7,TRBV7-9,-,CASSLGGTGDEQYF,TGTGCCAGCAGCTTAGGAGGGACAGGGGACGAGCAGTACTTC
-,TRBJ2-1,TRBV4-1,-,CASSQDSFRDNEQFF,TGCGCCAGCAGCCAAGATTCATTCAGGGACAATGAGCAGTTCTTC
TRBD1,TRBJ2-4,TRBV2,-,CASSEDRGNIQYF,TGTGCCAGCAGCGAGGACAGGGGAAACATTCAGTACTTC
TRBD1,TRBJ1-2,TRBV6-6,-,CASSYSPGQGAATF,TGTGCCAGCAGTTACTCCCCGGGACAGGGGGCAGCCACCTTC
TRBD1,TRBJ1-6,TRBV5-1,once,CASSLGLDRAGDSPLHF,TGCGCCAGCAGCTTGGGCCTTGACAGGGCTGGCGATTCACCCCTCCACTTT
TRBD2,TRBJ2-3,TRBV2,-,CASSASGLNTDTQYF,TGTGCCAGCAGTGCTAGCGGGCTAAACACAGATACGCAGTATTTT
TRBD1,TRBJ2-1,TRBV2,-,CARSDRADLRNEQFF,TGTGCCAGGTCGGACAGGGCGGACCTACGCAATGAGCAGTTCTTC
-,TRBJ2-7,TRBV14,-,CASSQVVGHYPYEQYF,TGTGCCAGCAGCCAAGTTGTCGGCCACTACCCCTACGAGCAGTACTTC
TRBD1,TRBJ1-2,TRBV19,-,CASSRGGVYGYTF,TGTGCCAGTAGTCGAGGGGGCGTATATGGCTACACCTTC
TRBD1,TRBJ1-3,TRBV7-2,-,CASSSTGAPVGNTIYF,TGTGCCAGCAGCTCGACAGGGGCGCCTGTCGGAAACACCATATATTTT
TRBD1,TRBJ2-1,TRBV2,-,CASRDRGVEQFF,TGTGCCAGCAGGGACAGGGGGGTCGAGCAGTTCTTC
TRBD2,TRBJ2-7,TRBV5-4,-,CASSKGLAGEIAYEQYF,TGTGCCAGCAGCAAGGGACTAGCGGGAGAAATTGCCTACGAGCAGTACTTC
TRBD1,TRBJ2-6,TRBV5-1,-,CASSFILGTGLAGANVLTF,TGCGCCAGCAGCTTTATCCTCGGGACAGGGTTAGCTGGGGCCAACGTCCTGACTTTC
-,TRBJ2-1,TRBV2,-,CASRGGGPYNEQFF,TGTGCCAGCCGCGGCGGGGGCCCCTACAATGAGCAGTTCTTC
TRBD2,TRBJ2-1,TRBV5-4,-,CASSRTSGGSYNEQFF,TGTGCCAGCAGCCGGACTAGCGGAGGCTCCTACAATGAGCAGTTCTTC
-,TRBJ2-5,TRBV28,once,CASSPRARRETQYF,TGTGCCAGCAGTCCCAGGGCGCGCAGGGAGACCCAGTACTTC
-,TRBJ1-2,TRBV11-2,-,CASSFGGSYGYTF,TGTGCCAGCAGCTTCGGGGGTAGCTATGGCTACACCTTC
TRBD2,TRBJ2-1,TRBV19,once,CASKQTSGSYNEQFF,TGTGCCAGTAAGCAGACTAGCGGTTCCTACAATGAGCAGTTCTTC
-,TRBJ2-7,TRBV4-3,-,CASSQEANYEQYF,TGCGCCAGCAGCCAAGAAGCGAACTACGAGCAGTACTTC
-,TRBJ1-4,TRBV5-1,-,CASSLRGEKLFF,TGCGCCAGCAGCTTGAGGGGTGAAAAACTGTTTTTT
-,TRBJ1-5,TRBV28,-,CASSLYRVGQPQHF,TGTGCCAGCAGTTTATACAGGGTGGGTCAGCCCCAGCATTTT
-,TRBJ2-1,TRBV7-2,-,CASSLVGTPKQFF,TGTGCCAGCAGCTTAGTGGGGACTCCAAAGCAGTTCTTC
TRBD1,TRBJ2-1,TRBV6-1,-,CASRTAGGIEQFF,TGTGCCAGCAGAACTGCAGGGGGCATTGAGCAGTTCTTC
-,TRBJ2-2,TRBV4-3,-,CASSQDLGADGELFF,TGCGCCAGCAGCCAAGATCTAGGGGCAGACGGGGAGCTGTTTTTT
-,TRBJ1-2,TRBV29-1,-,CSVLNYGYTF,TGCAGCGTTTTAAACTATGGCTACACCTTC
TRBD1,TRBJ2-4,TRBV5-6,-,CASSWDRGDIQYF,TGTGCCAGCAGCTGGGACAGGGGTGACATTCAGTACTTC
TRBD1,TRBJ1-1,TRBV7-2,-,CASSFRGQGGTEAFF,TGTGCCAGCAGCTTTAGGGGACAGGGTGGAACTGAAGCTTTCTTT
-,TRBJ2-7,TRBV2,-,CASRGHFMAYEQYF,TGTGCCAGCAGGGGACATTTTATGGCCTACGAGCAGTACTTC
-,TRBJ2-6,TRBV9,-,CASSAYRASGANVLTF,TGTGCCAGCAGCGCCTACAGGGCGTCTGGGGCCAACGTCCTGACTTTC
TRBD1,TRBJ2-2,TRBV4-3,-,CASSQDLQGANTGELFF,TGCGCCAGCAGCCAAGATCTTCAGGGGGCGAACACCGGGGAGCTGTTTTTT